This paragraph reports one T cell receptor (beta chain). Sequencing was performed with immunoSEQ multiplex PCR; in TCRdb, only in-frame clones are kept and a portion is missing. Here the sample spans 75,000 to 95,000 clones, about 83% being singletons. V lost 5 bases to trimming and J lost 0 bases, with 7 bases between them. The CDR3 has 14 amino acids. CDR1 is MNHEY, CDR2 SVGEGT, per germline. These data belong to a study of blood T cell repertoires in COVID-19. This clonotype was obtained from a woman aged 60-75 years with COVID-19, enrolled during active disease. The rearrangement links TRBV6-2 or TRBV6-3 to TRBJ2-2; D unclear. The sample taken for sequencing was peripheral blood. The CDR3 DNA follows: TGTGCCAGCAGTAGACAAGCGAACACCGGGGAGCTGTTTTTT. It translates to CASSRQANTGELFF.